Listed here are 3 T cell receptor beta chains from one sample, sequenced in a study of OX40 agonist ivuxolimab in advanced cancers. Library preparation used the immunoSEQ multiplex PCR assay. What TCRdb holds here is the immuneACCESS table cut down to in-frame rearrangements. Part of the clones is not present; checked against another copy, under half of the missing clones reflect an unresolved V gene, and the others are unexplained. The sample table shows 55,000 to 90,000 clones, and just over 85% are seen once. Of the sample, 0.7% to 1% falls within the top ten clones. The sample was CD4+ or CD8+ T cells sorted from blood, taken in a trial of the OX40 agonist ivuxolimab. The receptors derive from an adult with an advanced solid tumor such as melanoma, head and neck, liver or kidney cancer.

The chain joins TRBV18 to TRBJ2-7; TRBD1 agrees at 7 bases. This CDR3 is built from 14 residues. V dropped 6 bases and J dropped 4; count of bases not matched to a gene: 9. Germline values: CDR1 KGHSH, CDR2 LQKENI. CDR3 nucleotides: TGTGCCAGCTCCCCGGGACAGCCCCCTTACGAGCAGTACTTC. Protein: CASSPGQPPYEQYF.

The chain employs TRBV7-2 and TRBJ2-4; 7 bases are shared with TRBD1. V lost 4 bases and J lost 2; bases outside the gene matches: 8. From germline, CDR1 is SGHTA and CDR2 FQGNSA. The CDR3 covers 16 residues. CDR3 in DNA: TGTGCCAGCAGCTATCCTCCGGACAGGACCAAAAACATTCAGTACTTC. Protein product: CASSYPPDRTKNIQYF.

The V gene is TRBV19, the J gene TRBJ1-5; 7 bases are shared with TRBD1. Trimming took 4 bases from V and 3 from J; bases not matched to a gene: 12. Germline V gene lookup returns CDR1 LNHDA and CDR2 SQIVND (reference sequence). This CDR3 region has 17 residues. The CDR3 DNA is TGTGCCAGTAGTACCCTCTCCCCGACAGGGTTCAATCAGCCCCAGCATTTT. Encoded protein: CASSTLSPTGFNQPQHF. Looking up the rest from reference TRBV19 and TRBJ1-5 gives the full variable domain: DGGITQSPKYLFRKEGQNVTLSCEQNLNHDAMYWYRQDPGQGLRLIYYSQIVNDFQKGDIAEGYSVSREKKESFPLTVTSAQKNPTAFYLCASSTLSPTGFNQPQHFGDGTRLSIL.